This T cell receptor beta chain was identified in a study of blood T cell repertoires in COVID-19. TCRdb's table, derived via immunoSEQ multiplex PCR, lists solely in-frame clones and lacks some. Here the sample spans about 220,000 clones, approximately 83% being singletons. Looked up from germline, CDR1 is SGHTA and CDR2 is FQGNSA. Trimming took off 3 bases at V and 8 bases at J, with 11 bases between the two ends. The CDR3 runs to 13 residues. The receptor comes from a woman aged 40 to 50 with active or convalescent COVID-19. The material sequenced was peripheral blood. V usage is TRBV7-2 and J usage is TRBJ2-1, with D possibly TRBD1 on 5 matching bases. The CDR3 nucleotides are TGTGCCAGCAGCTTGTCAGGGAACGATGAGCAGTTCTTC. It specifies CASSLSGNDEQFF.